The TCR beta chain described here comes from a study of cytotoxic CD8 clonotypes in ibrutinib-treated CLL. Looking at the study overall: The study recorded mean values of around 250,000 productive templates and under 100,000 productive rearrangements per sample.

From germline, CDR1 is SGHDT and CDR2 YYEEEE. Deletions cut 1 base from V and 0 bases from J, with 14 bases between. The CDR3 loop spans 16 amino acids. Notes on the study in general: A rise in clonality was seen at ibrutinib response, and a fall back toward baseline was seen at progression.

Repertoires were generated with immunoSEQ multiplex PCR, while TCRdb's copy carries only in-frame clones and drops some. The data show about 130,000 clones, with approximately 80% seen just once and roughly 13% held by the top ten. To note about this clone: Its antigen is as yet unknown.

This specimen consisted of PBMCs, obtained after 12 months of ibrutinib treatment. J is TRBJ2-7 and V is TRBV5-6, with D maybe TRBD2 (6 bases). This receptor was taken from a human donor with chronic lymphocytic leukemia. CDR3 region: CASSLLGGWSSYEQYF. DNA for the CDR3: TGTGCCAGCAGCTTGTTGGGGGGTTGGAGCTCCTACGAGCAGTACTTC.